The 8 T cell receptor beta chains in this list originate from one sample, sequenced in a study of T cells of healthy individuals (dated by TCRdb to between 2017 and 2018). The library was generated by 5' RACE. Sequenced on an Illumina MiSeq. The public reads were reanalyzed by TCRdb: fastp trimming at Q25, MiXCR alignment, in-frame beta chains only. Each CDR3 protein gets just one entry, which takes the most common genes and DNA from the rows behind it. This sample holds 60,000 to 80,000 distinct CDR3 sequences; around 15% were observed only once. The ten largest account for around 5.1% of the sample. These receptors originate from a human donor in good health.

This clonotype came up a few times. The chain uses TRBV7-6 and TRBJ2-3; D unclear. The CDR3 runs 14 residues. The V gene's germline CDR1 is SGHVS and CDR2 FNYEAQ. Trimming removed 1 base at V and 0 bases at J, with 5 bases between. CDR3 residues: CASSLGLSTDTQYF. For the CDR3, the DNA is TGTGCCAGCAGCTTAGGGCTGAGCACAGATACGCAGTATTTT.

The table lists this clonotype with a few counts. The chain uses TRBV4-1 and TRBJ2-5, with 7 bases identical to TRBD1. With V trimmed by 0 bases and J by 3 bases, 4 bases remained unmatched. The CDR3 has 15 residues. The germline gives CDR1 MGHRA, CDR2 YSYEKL. The CDR3 here is CASSQEGDSKETQYF. For the CDR3, the DNA is TGCGCCAGCAGCCAAGAGGGGGACAGTAAAGAGACCCAGTACTTC.

The chain joins TRBV27 to TRBJ2-7; 12 nucleotides line up with TRBD2. Germline CDR1 MNHEY, CDR2 SMNVEV (reference sequence). The CDR3 totals 15 residues. V was pared by 5 bases and J by 6 bases, with 8 bases of the junction left unmatched. CDR3 amino acids: CASSPPTSGSREQYF. CDR3 DNA: TGTGCCAGCAGTCCCCCGACTAGCGGGAGCCGCGAGCAGTACTTC.

This clonotype was counted ten times or more. The chain has TRBV5-1 and TRBJ2-6, with 7 nucleotides matching TRBD1. CDR3 length: 16 amino acids. The germline gives CDR1 SGHRS, CDR2 YFSETQ. J gave up 2 bases and V 3 bases, and 5 bases lay outside the gene matches. The CDR3 sequence is CASSSQGVAGANVLTF. For the CDR3, the DNA is TGCGCCAGCAGCTCTCAGGGGGTAGCTGGGGCCAACGTCCTGACTTTC.

Sample share makes this clonotype medium-sized. V usage is TRBV3-1 and J usage is TRBJ1-3; D is unresolved. Germline CDR1 reads LGHDT; CDR2 reads YNNKEL (reference sequence). This CDR3 has 13 residues. V was clipped by 3 bases and J by 7 bases, with 10 bases between them. Here the CDR3 DNA reads TGTGCCAGCAGCCACGATAGAGAGAACACCATATATTTT. Its protein is CASSHDRENTIYF. Full variable domain (missing parts from reference TRBV3-1 and TRBJ1-3): DTAVSQTPKYLVTQMGNDKSIKCEQNLGHDTMYWYKQDSKKFLKIMFSYNNKELIINETVPNRFSPKSPDKAHLNLHINSLELGDSAVYFCASSHDRENTIYFGEGSWLTVV.

There are many counts of this clonotype. The chain carries TRBV7-9 and TRBJ2-7; D might be TRBD2 (6 bases). The CDR3 runs 16 residues. Trimming left V 4 bases short and J 2 bases short, with 18 bases between. Germline assignment: CDR1 SEHNR and CDR2 FQNEAQ (reference sequence). CDR3 bases: TGTGCCAGCAGCTCTAATAGCGGTCCCGTGCCCTACGAGCAGTACTTC. Translation: CASSSNSGPVPYEQYF.

A remark on this clonotype: A much larger clonotype is one base distant, so this may be a read error. V usage is TRBV15 and J usage is TRBJ2-2; D is ambiguous. With 5 bases removed from V and 10 bases from J, the gap between germline ends came to 14 bases. The CDR3 loop spans 13 amino acids. The germline V gene has CDR1 LNHNV and CDR2 YYDKDF (reference sequence). CDR3 nucleotides: TGTGCCACCAGCGGTCGAGGAGTCACGGAGCTGTTTTTT. It translates to CATSGRGVTELFF.

V usage is TRBV7-2 and J usage is TRBJ1-5, with D unresolved. The CDR3 is 14 amino acids. Trimming stripped 3 bases from V and 0 bases from J, with 6 bases between. Germline-derived CDR1 and CDR2 are SGHTA and FQGNSA. CDR3 coding DNA: TGTGCCAGCAGCTTTCAGGATAGCAATCAGCCCCAGCATTTT. It is translated as CASSFQDSNQPQHF.